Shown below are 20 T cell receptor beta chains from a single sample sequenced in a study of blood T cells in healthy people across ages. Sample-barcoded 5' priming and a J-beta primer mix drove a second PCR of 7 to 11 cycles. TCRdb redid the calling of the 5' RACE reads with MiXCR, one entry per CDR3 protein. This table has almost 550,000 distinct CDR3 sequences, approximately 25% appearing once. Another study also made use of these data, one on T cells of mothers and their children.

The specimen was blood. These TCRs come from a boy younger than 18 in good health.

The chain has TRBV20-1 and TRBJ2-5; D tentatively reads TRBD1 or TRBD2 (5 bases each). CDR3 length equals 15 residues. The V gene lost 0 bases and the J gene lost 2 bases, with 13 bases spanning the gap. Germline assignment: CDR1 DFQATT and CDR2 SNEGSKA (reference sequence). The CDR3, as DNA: TGCAGTGCTAGAGATCGGGATAAGGGGCAAGAGACCCAGTACTTC. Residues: CSARDRDKGQETQYF.

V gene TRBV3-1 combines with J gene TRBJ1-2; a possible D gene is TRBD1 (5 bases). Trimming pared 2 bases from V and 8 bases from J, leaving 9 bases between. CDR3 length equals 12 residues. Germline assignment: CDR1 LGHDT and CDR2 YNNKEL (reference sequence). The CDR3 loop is CASSQSGQGYTF. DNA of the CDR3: TGTGCCAGCAGCCAATCAGGGCAAGGCTACACCTTC.

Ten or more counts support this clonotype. CDR3 bases: TGTGCCATCAGTGAAGACAATGAGCAGTTCTTC. Amino acids: CAISEDNEQFF. The chain carries TRBV10-3 and TRBJ2-1; no clear D gene. This CDR3 contains 11 residues. The ends were cut back, 3 bases at V and 5 bases at J, with 2 bases in the middle. Germline V lookup: CDR1 ENHRY, CDR2 SYGVKD.

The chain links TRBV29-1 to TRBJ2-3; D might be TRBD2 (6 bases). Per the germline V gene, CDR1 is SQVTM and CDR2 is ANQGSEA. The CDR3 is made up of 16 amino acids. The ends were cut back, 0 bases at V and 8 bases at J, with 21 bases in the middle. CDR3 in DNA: TGCAGCGTTGAAGAGATCCCTGGACTACCCGCGGGTACGCAGTATTTT. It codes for CSVEEIPGLPAGTQYF.

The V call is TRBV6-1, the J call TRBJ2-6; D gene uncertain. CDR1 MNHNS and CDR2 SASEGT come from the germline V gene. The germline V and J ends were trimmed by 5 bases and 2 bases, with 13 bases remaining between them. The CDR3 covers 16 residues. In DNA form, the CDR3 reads TGTGCCAGCAGTCTCCGACCGAGCACTGGGGCCAACGTCCTGACTTTC. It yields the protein CASSLRPSTGANVLTF.

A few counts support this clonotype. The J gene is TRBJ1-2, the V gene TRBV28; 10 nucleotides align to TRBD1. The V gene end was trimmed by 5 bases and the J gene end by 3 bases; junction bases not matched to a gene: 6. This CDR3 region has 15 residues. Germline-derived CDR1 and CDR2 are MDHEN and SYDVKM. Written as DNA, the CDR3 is TGTGCCAGCAGTCTAGACAGGGGGCATGACTATGGCTACACCTTC. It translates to CASSLDRGHDYGYTF.

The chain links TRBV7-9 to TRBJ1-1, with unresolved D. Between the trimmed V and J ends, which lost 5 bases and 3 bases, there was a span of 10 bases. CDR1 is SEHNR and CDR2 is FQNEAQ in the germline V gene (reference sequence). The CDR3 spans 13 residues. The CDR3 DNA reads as TGTGCCAGCAGCCCCAGCGGCTACACTGAAGCTTTCTTT. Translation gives CASSPSGYTEAFF.

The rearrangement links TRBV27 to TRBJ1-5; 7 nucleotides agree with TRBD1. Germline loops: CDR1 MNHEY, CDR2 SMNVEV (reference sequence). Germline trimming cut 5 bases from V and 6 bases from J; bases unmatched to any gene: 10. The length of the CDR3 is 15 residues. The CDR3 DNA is TGTGCCAGCAGTCCCGGGACAGTCACAAGTCAGCCCCAGCATTTT. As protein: CASSPGTVTSQPQHF.

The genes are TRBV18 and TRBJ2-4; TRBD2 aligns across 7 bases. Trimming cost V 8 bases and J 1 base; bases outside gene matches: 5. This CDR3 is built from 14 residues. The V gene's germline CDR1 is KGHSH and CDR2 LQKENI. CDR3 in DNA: TGTGCCAGCGCGTCCGGGGGGGCCAAAAACATTCAGTACTTC. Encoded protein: CASASGGAKNIQYF.

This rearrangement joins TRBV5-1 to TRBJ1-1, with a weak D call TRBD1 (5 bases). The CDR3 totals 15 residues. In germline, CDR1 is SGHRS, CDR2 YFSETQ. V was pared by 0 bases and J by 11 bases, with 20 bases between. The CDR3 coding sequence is TGCGCCAGCAGCTTGGGGCCACCTACAGGAGGAACGGCTTTCTTT. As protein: CASSLGPPTGGTAFF.

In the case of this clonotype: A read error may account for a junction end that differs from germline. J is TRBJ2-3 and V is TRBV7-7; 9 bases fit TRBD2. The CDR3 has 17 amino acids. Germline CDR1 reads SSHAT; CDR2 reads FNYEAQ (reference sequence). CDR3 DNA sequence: TGTGCTAGCAGCTTAGGGCAGACTAGCGGCGGCACAGATACGCAGTATTTT. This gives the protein CASSLGQTSGGTDTQYF. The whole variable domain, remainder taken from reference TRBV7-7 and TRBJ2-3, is GAGVSQSPRYKVTKRGQDVTLRCDPISSHATLYWYQQALGQGPEFLTYFNYEAQPDKSGLPSDRFSAERPEGSISTLTIQRTEQRDSAMYRCASSLGQTSGGTDTQYFGPGTRLTVL.

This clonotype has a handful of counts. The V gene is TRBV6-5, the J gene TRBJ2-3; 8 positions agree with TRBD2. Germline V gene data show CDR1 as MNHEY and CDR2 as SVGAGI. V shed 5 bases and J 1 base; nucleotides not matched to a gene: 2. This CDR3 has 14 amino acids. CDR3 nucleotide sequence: TGTGCCAGCAGTGAACTAGCGGGCACAGATACGCAGTATTTT. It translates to CASSELAGTDTQYF.

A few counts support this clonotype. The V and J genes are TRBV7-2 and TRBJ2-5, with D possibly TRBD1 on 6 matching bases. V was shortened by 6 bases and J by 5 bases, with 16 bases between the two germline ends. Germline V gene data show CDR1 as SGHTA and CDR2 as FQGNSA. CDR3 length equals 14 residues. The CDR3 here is CASRRRGSEETQYF. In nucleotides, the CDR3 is TGTGCCAGCAGGAGAAGGGGGTCCGAGGAGACCCAGTACTTC.

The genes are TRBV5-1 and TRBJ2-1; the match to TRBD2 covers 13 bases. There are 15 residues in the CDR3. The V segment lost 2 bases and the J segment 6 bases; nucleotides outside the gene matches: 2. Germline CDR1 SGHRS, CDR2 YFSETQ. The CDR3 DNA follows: TGCGCCAGCAGCTTACTAGCGGGGGGGATCAATGAGCAGTTCTTC. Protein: CASSLLAGGINEQFF.

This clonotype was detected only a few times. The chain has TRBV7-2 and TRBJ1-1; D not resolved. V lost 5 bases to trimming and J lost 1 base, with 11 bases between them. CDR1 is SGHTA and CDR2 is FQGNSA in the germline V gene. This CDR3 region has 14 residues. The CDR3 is CASSIEVGNTEAFF. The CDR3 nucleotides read TGTGCCAGCAGCATCGAAGTGGGGAACACTGAAGCTTTCTTT.

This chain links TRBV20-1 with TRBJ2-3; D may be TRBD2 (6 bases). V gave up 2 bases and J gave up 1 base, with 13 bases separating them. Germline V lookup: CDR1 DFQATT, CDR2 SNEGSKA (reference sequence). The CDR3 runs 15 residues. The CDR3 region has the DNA TGCAGTGCTAGACGTGGGAGGAGGGGCACAGATACGCAGTATTTT. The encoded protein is CSARRGRRGTDTQYF.

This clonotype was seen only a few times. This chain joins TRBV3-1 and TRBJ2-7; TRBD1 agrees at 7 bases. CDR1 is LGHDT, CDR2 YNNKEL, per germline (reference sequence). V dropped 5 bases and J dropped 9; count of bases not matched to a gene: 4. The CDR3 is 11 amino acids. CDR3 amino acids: CASSSQGSQYF. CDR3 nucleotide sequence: TGTGCCAGCAGCTCACAGGGGTCGCAGTACTTC.

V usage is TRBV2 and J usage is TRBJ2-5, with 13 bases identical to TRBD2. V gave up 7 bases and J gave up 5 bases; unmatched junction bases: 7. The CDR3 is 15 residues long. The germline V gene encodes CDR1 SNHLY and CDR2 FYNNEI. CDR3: CASMSGTSGTETQYF. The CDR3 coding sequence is TGTGCCAGCATGTCTGGGACTAGCGGGACCGAGACCCAGTACTTC.

CDR3 sequence reads: CASGAGTGAVGYTF. The CDR3 nucleotides are TGTGCCAGCGGAGCCGGGACAGGGGCGGTAGGCTACACCTTC. The chain has TRBV27 and TRBJ1-2, with 10 bases identical to TRBD1. Trimming cost V 8 bases and J 8 bases; bases outside gene matches: 11. Germline V gives CDR1 MNHEY, CDR2 SMNVEV (reference sequence). The CDR3 contains 14 residues.

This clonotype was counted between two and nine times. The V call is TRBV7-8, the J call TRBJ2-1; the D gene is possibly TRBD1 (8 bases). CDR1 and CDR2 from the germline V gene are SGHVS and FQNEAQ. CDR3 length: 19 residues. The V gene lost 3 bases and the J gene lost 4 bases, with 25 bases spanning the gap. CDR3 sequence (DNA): TGTGCCAGCAGCTTTGTGGGGGGGGCAGGACAGGGTCCTTACAATGAGCAGTTCTTC. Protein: CASSFVGGAGQGPYNEQFF.